The T cell receptor beta chain described here comes from a study of human T cells and chemical hapten exposure. This clonotype was seen ten or more times. Its antigen is not identified. Indicated time point: patch test 2, 6 weeks after DPC sensitization. Described treatment: therapeutic diphenylcyclopropenone sensitization with weekly scalp DPC. From the RACE reads, TCRdb called clonotypes with MiXCR, one entry per CDR3 protein. This sample has about 400,000 distinct CDR3 sequences; about 6.9% occur once, and the top ten carry around 5.8%. Germline lookup yields CDR1 SQVTM and CDR2 ANQGSEA. The V gene lost 2 bases and the J gene lost 0 bases, with 7 bases spanning the gap. The CDR3 consists of 13 residues. Study results and limitations: After DPC sensitization, TCRs above 1 in 1000 frequency showed no change.

The specimen was whole blood, collected in connection with sensitization to the hapten diphenylcyclopropenone (DPC). The chain joins TRBV29-1 to TRBJ1-2, with D tentatively TRBD1 (6 bases). This receptor was obtained from a woman aged 18-30 years with alopecia areata. Some clones in this sample may be carry-over from other donors' samples. This CDR3 is CSVEQGTNYGYTF. DNA for the CDR3: TGCAGCGTTGAACAGGGGACTAACTATGGCTACACCTTC.